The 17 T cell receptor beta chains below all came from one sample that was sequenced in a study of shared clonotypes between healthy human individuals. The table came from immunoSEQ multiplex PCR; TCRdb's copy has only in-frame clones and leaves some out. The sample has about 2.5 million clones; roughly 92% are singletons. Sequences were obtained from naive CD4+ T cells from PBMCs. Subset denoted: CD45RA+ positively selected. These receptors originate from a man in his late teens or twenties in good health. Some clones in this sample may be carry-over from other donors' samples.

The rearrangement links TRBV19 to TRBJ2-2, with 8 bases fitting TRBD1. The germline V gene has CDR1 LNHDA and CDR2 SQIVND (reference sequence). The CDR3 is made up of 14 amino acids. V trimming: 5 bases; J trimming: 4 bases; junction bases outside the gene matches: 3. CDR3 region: CASSAGGGTGELFF. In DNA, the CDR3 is TGTGCCAGTAGTGCAGGGGGCGGCACCGGGGAGCTGTTTTTT.

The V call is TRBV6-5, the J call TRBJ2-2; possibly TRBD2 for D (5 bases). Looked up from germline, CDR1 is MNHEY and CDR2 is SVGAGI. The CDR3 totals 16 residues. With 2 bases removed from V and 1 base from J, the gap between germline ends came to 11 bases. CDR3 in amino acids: CASSYGPSGNTGELFF. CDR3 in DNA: TGTGCCAGCAGTTACGGGCCGAGCGGGAACACCGGGGAGCTGTTTTTT.

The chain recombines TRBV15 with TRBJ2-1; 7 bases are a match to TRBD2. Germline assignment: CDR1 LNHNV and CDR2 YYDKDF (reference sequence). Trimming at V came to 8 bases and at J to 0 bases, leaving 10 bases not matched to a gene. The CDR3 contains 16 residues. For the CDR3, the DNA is TGTGCCACCTCAGGTCTAGCGGTACGCTCCTACAATGAGCAGTTCTTC. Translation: CATSGLAVRSYNEQFF.

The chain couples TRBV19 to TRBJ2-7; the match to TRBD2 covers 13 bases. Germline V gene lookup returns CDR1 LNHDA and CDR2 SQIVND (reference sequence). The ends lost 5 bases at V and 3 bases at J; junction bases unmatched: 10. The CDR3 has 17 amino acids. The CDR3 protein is CASSAGLAGPFLYEQYF. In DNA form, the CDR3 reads TGTGCCAGTAGTGCGGGACTAGCGGGGCCCTTTCTCTACGAGCAGTACTTC.

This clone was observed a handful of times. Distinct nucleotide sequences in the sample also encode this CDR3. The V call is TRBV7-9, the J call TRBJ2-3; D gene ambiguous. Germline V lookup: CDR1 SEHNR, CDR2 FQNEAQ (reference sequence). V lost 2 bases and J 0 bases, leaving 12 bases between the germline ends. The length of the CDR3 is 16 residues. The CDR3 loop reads CASSLTGGRSTDTQYF. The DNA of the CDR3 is TGTGCCAGCAGCTTAACCGGTGGTAGGAGCACAGATACGCAGTATTTT.

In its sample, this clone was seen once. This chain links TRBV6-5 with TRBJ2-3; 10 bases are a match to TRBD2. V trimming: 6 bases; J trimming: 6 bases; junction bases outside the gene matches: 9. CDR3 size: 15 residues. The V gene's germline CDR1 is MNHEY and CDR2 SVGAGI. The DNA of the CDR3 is TGTGCCAGCAGACTAGCGGGACGGGAGGGGGATACGCAGTATTTT. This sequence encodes CASRLAGREGDTQYF.

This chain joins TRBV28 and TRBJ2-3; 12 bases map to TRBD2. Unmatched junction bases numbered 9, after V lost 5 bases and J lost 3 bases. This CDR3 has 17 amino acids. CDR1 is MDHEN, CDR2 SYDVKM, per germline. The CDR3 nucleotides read TGTGCCAGCAGTCGTTCCGGGACTAGCGGGTCTACAGATACGCAGTATTTT. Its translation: CASSRSGTSGSTDTQYF.

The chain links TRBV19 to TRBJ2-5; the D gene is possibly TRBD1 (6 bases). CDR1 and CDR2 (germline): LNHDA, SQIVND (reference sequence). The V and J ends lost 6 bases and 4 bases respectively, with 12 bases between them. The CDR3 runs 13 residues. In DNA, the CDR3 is TGTGCCAGTAGATCGACAGGTCCAGAGACCCAGTACTTC. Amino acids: CASRSTGPETQYF. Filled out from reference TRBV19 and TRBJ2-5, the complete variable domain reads DGGITQSPKYLFRKEGQNVTLSCEQNLNHDAMYWYRQDPGQGLRLIYYSQIVNDFQKGDIAEGYSVSREKKESFPLTVTSAQKNPTAFYLCASRSTGPETQYFGPGTRLLVL.

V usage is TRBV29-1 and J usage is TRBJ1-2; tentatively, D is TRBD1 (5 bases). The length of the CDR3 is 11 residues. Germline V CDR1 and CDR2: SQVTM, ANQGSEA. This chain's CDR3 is CRVGGDYGYTF. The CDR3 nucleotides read TGCAGGGTGGGAGGGGACTATGGCTACACCTTC.

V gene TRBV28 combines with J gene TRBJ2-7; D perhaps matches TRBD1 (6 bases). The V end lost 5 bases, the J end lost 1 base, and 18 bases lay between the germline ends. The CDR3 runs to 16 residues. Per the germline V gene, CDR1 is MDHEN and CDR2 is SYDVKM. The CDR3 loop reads CASSTPGQKLSYEQYF. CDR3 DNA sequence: TGTGCCAGCAGTACGCCCGGACAGAAGTTATCCTACGAGCAGTACTTC.

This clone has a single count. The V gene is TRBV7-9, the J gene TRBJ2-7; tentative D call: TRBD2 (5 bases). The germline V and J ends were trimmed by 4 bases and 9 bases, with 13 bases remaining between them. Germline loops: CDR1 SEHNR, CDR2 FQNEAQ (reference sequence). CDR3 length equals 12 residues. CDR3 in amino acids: CASSSTRSGQYF. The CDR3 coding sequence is TGTGCCAGCAGCTCCACCCGGAGCGGGCAGTACTTC.

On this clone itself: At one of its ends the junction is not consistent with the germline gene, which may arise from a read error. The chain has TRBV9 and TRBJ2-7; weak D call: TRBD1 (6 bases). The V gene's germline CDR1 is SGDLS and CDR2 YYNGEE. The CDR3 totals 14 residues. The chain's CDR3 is CASSVDSRGSEQYF. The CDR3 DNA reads TGTGCTAGCAGCGTAGATTCCAGGGGCTCCGAGCAGTACTTC.

The CDR3: CASSLVTSGRPEQYF. CDR3 nucleotide sequence: TGTGCCAGCAGTTTGGTGACTAGCGGGAGGCCCGAGCAGTACTTC. J is TRBJ2-7 and V is TRBV28; TRBD2 matches 13 bases. Per the germline V gene, CDR1 is MDHEN and CDR2 is SYDVKM. V trimming: 3 bases; J trimming: 6 bases; junction bases outside the gene matches: 5. This CDR3 region has 15 residues.

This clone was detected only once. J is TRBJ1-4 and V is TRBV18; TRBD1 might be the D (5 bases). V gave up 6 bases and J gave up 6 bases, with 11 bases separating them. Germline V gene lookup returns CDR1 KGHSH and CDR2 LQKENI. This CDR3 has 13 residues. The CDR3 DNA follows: TGTGCCAGCTCGGCAGGGTGGGATGAAAAACTGTTTTTT. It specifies CASSAGWDEKLFF.

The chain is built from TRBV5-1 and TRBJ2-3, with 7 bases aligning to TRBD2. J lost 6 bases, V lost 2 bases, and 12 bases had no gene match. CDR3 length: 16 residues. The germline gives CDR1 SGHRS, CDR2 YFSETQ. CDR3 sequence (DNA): TGCGCCAGCAGCTTTACGGCGGGAGAATCTGGCGATACGCAGTATTTT. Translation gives CASSFTAGESGDTQYF.

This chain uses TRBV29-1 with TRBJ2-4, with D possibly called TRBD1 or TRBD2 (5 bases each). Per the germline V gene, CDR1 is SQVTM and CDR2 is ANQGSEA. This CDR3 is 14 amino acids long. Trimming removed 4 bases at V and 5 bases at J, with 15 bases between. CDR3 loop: CSVVRDGFQNIQYF. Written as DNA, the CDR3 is TGCAGCGTTGTAAGGGACGGGTTCCAAAACATTCAGTACTTC.

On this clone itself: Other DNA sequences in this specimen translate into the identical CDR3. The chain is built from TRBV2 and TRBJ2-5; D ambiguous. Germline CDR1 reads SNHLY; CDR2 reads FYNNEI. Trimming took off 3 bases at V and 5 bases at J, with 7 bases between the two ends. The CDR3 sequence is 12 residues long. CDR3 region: CASSEVRETQYF. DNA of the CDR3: TGTGCCAGCAGTGAGGTCCGGGAGACCCAGTACTTC.